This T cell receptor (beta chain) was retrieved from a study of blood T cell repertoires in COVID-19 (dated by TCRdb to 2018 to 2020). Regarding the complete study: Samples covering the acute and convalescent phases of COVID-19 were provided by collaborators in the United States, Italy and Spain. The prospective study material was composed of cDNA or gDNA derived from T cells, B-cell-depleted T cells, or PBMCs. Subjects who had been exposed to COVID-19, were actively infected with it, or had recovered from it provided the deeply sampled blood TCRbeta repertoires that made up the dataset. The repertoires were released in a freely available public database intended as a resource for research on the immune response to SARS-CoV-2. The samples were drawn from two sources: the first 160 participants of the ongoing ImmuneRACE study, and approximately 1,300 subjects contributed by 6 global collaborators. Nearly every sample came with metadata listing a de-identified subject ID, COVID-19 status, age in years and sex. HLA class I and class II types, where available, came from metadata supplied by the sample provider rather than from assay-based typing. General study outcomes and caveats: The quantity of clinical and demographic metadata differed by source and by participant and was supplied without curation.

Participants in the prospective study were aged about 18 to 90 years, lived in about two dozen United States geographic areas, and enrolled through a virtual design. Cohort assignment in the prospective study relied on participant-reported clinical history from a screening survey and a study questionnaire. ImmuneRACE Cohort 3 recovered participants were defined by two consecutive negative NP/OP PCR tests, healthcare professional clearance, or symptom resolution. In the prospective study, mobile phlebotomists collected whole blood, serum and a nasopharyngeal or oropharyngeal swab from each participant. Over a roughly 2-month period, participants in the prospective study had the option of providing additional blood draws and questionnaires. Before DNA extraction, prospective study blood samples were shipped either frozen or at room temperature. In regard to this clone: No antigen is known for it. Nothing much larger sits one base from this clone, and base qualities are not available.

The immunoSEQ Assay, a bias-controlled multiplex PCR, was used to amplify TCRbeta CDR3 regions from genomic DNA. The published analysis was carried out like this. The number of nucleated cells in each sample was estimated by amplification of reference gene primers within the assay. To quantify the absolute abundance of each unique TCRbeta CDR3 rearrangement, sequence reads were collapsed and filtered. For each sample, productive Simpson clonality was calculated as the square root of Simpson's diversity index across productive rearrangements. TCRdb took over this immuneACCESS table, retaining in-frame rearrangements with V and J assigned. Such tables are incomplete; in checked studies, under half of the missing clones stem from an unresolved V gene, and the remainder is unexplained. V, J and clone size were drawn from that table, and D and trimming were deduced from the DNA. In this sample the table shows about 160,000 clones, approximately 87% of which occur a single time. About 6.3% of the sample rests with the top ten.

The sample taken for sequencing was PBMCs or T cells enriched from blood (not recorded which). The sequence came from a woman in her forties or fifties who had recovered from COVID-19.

The DNA sequence is as follows: TGTGCCAGCAGTACCCGGACAGGGGGTACACTGAACACTGAAGCTTTCTTT. The translation is CASSTRTGGTLNTEAFF. The chain is made from TRBV6-2 or TRBV6-3 and TRBJ1-1, with 10 bases in between that match TRBD1. From the cysteine through the phenylalanine, the CDR3 covers 17 amino acids. The entry retains the CDR3 DNA only, 51 bases that are in frame from base 1. Taken from the germline V gene, the CDR1 and CDR2 loops are MNHEY and SVGEGT. For this chain, trimming is 5 bases at the V end and 0 bases at the J end, and the number of junction bases without a gene match is 9.